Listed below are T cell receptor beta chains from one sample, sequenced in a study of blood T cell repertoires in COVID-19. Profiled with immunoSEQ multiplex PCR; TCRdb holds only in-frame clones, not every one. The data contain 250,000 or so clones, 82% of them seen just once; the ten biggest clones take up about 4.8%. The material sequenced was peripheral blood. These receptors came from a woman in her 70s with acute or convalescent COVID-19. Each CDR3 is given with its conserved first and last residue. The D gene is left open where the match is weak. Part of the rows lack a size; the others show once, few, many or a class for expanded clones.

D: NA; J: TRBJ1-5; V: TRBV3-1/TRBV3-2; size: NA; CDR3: CASSPGLARTQPQHF; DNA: TGTGCCAGCAGCCCGGGACTCGCCCGAACTCAGCCCCAGCATTTT
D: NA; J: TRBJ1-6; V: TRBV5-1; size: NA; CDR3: CASSQDRNSYNSPLHF; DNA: TGCGCCAGCAGCCAAGACAGGAACTCCTATAATTCACCCCTCCACTTT
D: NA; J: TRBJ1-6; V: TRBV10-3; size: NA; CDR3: CAISDPRGFGDSPLHF; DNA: TGTGCCATCAGTGACCCGCGGGGATTTGGAGATTCACCCCTCCACTTT
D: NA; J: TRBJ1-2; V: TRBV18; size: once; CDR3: CASSPIGVRLNYGYTF; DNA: TGTGCCAGCTCACCAATAGGGGTCCGCCTGAACTATGGCTACACCTTC
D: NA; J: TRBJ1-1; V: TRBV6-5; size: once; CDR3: CASSYQGASTEAFF; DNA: TGTGCCAGCAGTTACCAAGGGGCGAGCACTGAAGCTTTCTTT
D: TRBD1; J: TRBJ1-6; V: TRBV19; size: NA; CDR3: CASSESTGNNSPLHF; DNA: TGTGCCAGTAGTGAGTCGACAGGGAATAATTCACCCCTCCACTTT
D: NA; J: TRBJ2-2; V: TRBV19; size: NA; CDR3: CATGGSGWNTGELFF; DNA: TGTGCGACGGGTGGGAGTGGGTGGAACACCGGGGAGCTGTTTTTT
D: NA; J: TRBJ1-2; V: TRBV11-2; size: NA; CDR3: CASSLRQTLIYGYTF; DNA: TGTGCCAGCAGCTTACGTCAGACACTCATCTATGGCTACACCTTC
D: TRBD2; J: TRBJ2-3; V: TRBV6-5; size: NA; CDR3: CASSYTGLAGADTQYF; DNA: TGTGCCAGCAGTTATACGGGACTAGCGGGGGCAGATACGCAGTATTTT
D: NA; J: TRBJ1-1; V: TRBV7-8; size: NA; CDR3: CASSLAEVGTEAFF; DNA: TGTGCCAGCAGCTTAGCCGAGGTAGGCACTGAAGCTTTCTTT
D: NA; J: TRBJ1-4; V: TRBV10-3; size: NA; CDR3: CAISDGAGSNEKLFF; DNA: TGTGCCATCAGTGATGGGGCAGGTAGTAATGAAAAACTGTTTTTT
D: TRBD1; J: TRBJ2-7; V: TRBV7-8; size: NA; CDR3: CASSLTGNLYEQYF; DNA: TGTGCCAGCAGTCTGACAGGGAATCTTTACGAGCAGTACTTC
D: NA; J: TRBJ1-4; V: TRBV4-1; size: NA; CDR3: CASSQDGIFNEKLFF; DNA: TGCGCCAGCAGCCAAGACGGGATTTTTAATGAAAAACTGTTTTTT
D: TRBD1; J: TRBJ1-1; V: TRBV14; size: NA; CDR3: CASSLGTGYTEAFF; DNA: TGTGCCAGCAGCCTTGGGACAGGCTACACTGAAGCTTTCTTT
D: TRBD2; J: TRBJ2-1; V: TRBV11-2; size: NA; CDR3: CASSLERGGNNEQFF; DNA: TGTGCCAGCAGCTTAGAGCGGGGGGGTAACAATGAGCAGTTCTTC
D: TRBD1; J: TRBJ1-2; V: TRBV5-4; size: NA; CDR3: CASSVRGQKSGGYTF; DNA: TGTGCCAGCAGCGTTAGGGGACAGAAATCTGGTGGCTACACCTTC
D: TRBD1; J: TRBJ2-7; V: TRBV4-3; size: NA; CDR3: CASSDTDRGAGKQYF; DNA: TGCGCCAGCAGCGATACTGACAGGGGGGCGGGAAAGCAGTACTTC
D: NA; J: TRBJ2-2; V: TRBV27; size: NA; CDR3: CASSLSGWAGTGELFF; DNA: TGTGCCAGCAGTTTATCTGGCTGGGCGGGTACCGGGGAGCTGTTTTTT
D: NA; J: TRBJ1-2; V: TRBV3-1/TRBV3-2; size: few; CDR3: CASSPLSYYGYTF; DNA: TGTGCCAGCAGCCCCCTATCTTACTATGGCTACACCTTC
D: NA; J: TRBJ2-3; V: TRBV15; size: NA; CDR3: CATSRDRLTADTQYF; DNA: TGTGCCACCAGCAGAGATCGATTGACAGCAGATACGCAGTATTTT
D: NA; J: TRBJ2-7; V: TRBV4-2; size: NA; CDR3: CASSQDVAGTTYEQYF; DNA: TGTGCCAGCAGCCAAGATGTGGCAGGTACGACCTACGAGCAGTACTTC
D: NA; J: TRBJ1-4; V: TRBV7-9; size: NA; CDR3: CASSLQGATNEKLFF; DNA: TGTGCCAGCAGCTTACAGGGTGCAACTAATGAAAAACTGTTTTTT
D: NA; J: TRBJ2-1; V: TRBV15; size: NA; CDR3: CATSRDLKHAEQFF; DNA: TGTGCCACCAGCAGAGATCTTAAGCACGCCGAGCAGTTCTTC
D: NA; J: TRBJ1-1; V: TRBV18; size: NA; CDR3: CASSPSPMNTEAFF; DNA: TGTGCCAGCTCACCATCCCCCATGAACACTGAAGCTTTCTTT
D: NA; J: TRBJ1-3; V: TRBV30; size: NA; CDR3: CAWRGAGLTYSGNTIYF; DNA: TGTGCCTGGAGAGGCGCGGGACTGACCTACTCTGGAAACACCATATATTTT
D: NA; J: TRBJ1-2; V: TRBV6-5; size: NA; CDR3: CASSYSRARTYGYTF; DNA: TGTGCCAGCAGTTACTCGAGGGCCAGGACCTATGGCTACACCTTC
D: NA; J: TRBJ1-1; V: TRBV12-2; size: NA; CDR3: CASRLGHVAGGEAFF; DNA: TGTGCAAGTCGCTTAGGTCATGTGGCGGGGGGTGAAGCTTTCTTT
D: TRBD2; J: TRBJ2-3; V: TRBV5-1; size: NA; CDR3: CASSGGLAGGYSDTQYF; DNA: TGCGCCAGCAGCGGTGGACTAGCGGGGGGTTATTCAGATACGCAGTATTTT
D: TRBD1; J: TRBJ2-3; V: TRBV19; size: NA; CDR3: CASSISGTGATDTQYF; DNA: TGTGCCAGTAGTATATCTGGGACAGGGGCTACAGATACGCAGTATTTT
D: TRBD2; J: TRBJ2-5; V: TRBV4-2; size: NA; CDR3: CASSQEGGGSTKTQYF; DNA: TGTGCCAGCAGCCAAGAAGGCGGGGGGAGCACCAAGACCCAGTACTTC
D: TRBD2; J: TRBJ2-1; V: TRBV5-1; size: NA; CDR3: CASSETSGGIYNEQFF; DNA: TGCGCCAGCAGCGAAACTAGCGGGGGGATTTACAATGAGCAGTTCTTC
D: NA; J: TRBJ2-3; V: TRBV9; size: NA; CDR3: CASSVGLALSTDTQYF; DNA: TGTGCCAGCAGCGTAGGATTAGCCTTAAGCACAGATACGCAGTATTTT
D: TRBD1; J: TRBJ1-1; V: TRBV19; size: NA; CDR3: CASSFRDRANTEAFF; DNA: TGTGCCAGTAGCTTCAGGGACAGGGCGAACACTGAAGCTTTCTTT
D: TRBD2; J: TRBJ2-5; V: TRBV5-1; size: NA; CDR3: CASSGGTRSETQYF; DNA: TGCGCCAGCAGCGGCGGGACTAGATCGGAGACCCAGTACTTC
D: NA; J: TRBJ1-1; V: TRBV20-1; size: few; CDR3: CSASYDLVRGMNTEAFF; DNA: TGCAGTGCTAGTTATGATTTGGTAAGGGGGATGAACACTGAAGCTTTCTTT
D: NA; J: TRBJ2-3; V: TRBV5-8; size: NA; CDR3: CASSLQGSTDTQYF; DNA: TGTGCCAGCAGCCTACAGGGCAGCACAGATACGCAGTATTTT
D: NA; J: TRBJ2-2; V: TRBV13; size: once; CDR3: CASSLAISNTGELFF; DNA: TGTGCCAGCAGCTTAGCCATTTCGAACACCGGGGAGCTGTTTTTT
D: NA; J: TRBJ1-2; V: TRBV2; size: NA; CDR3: CASTSENYGYTF; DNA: TGTGCCAGCACCTCGGAGAATTATGGCTACACCTTC
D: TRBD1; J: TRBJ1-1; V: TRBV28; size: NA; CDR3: CASSNVPGQGAKEMNTEAFF; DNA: TGTGCCAGCAGTAACGTCCCGGGACAGGGGGCGAAGGAAATGAACACTGAAGCTTTCTTT
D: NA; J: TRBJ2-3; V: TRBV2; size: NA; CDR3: CASSGGAHSTDTQYF; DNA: TGTGCCAGCAGTGGTGGGGCTCATAGCACAGATACGCAGTATTTT
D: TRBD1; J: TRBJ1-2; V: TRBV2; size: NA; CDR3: CASSETNPGQGYGYTF; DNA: TGTGCCAGCAGTGAAACCAATCCGGGACAGGGGTATGGCTACACCTTC
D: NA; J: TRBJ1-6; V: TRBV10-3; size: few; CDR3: CAISEQLGGFNSPLHF; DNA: TGTGCCATCAGTGAGCAGCTGGGGGGATTTAATTCACCCCTCCACTTT
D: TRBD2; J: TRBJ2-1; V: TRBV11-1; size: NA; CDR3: CASSLVAGGIGEQFF; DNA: TGTGCCAGCAGCTTAGTAGCGGGGGGTATCGGTGAGCAGTTCTTC
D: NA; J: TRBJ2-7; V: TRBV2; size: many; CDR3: CASSETPNF; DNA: TGTGCCAGCAGTGAAACCCCTAACTTC
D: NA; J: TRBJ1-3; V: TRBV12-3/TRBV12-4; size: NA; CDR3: CASSPLAGEYF; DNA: TGTGCCAGCAGTCCTTTGGCAGGGGAATATTTT
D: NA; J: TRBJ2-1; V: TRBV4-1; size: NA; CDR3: CASSQTRVLFF; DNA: TGCGCCAGCAGCCAAACCAGGGTTCTGTTCTTC
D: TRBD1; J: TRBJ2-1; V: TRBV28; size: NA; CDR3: CASRLGWGQNNEQFF; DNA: TGTGCCAGCAGGCTAGGGTGGGGACAGAACAATGAGCAGTTCTTC
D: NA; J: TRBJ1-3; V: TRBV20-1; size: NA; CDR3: CSARGPNTIYF; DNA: TGCAGTGCTAGGGGGCCCAACACCATATATTTT
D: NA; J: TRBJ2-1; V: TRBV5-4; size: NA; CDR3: CASSFPGRNEQFF; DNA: TGTGCCAGCAGCTTCCCAGGGAGGAATGAGCAGTTCTTC
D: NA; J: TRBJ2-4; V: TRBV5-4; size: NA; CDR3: CASTMLEGDTKNIQYF; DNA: TGTGCCAGCACTATGTTGGAGGGTGATACCAAAAACATTCAGTACTTC
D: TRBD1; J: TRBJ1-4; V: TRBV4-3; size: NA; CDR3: CASSPGQGNEKLFF; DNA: TGCGCCAGCAGCCCGGGACAGGGTAATGAAAAACTGTTTTTT
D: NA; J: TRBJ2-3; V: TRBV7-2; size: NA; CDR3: CASSLGGGLDTQYF; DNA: TGTGCCAGCAGCTTAGGGGGGGGGCTAGATACGCAGTATTTT
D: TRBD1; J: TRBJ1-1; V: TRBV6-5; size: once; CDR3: CASRRQGATNTEAFF; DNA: TGTGCCAGCAGAAGACAGGGGGCAACAAACACTGAAGCTTTCTTT
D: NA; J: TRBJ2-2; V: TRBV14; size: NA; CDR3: CASSQEGGVPTGELFF; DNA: TGTGCCAGCAGCCAGGAAGGGGGGGTACCCACCGGGGAGCTGTTTTTT